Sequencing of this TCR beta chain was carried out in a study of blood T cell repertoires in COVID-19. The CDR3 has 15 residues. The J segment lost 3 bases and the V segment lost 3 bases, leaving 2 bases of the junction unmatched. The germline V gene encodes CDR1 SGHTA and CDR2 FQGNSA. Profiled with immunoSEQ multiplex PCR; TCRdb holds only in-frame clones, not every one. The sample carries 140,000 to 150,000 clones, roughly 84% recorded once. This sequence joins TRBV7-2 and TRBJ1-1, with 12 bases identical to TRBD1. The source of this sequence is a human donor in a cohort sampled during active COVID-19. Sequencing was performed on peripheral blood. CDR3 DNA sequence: TGTGCCAGCAGCTTCGGGACAGGGGGCTACACTGAAGCTTTCTTT. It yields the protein CASSFGTGGYTEAFF.